The text below deals with one T cell receptor (beta chain). As yet, its antigen is unknown. One base away lies a much larger clone, so this may be a sequencing read error. This CDR3 has 15 amino acids. Germline V CDR1 and CDR2: SEHNR, FQNEAQ (reference sequence). The sample originates from a study of blood T cells in healthy people across ages. General study points: More naive CD4+ cells and higher diversity marked long-lived donors relative to aged donors.

Next came a second PCR, run for roughly 6 to 11 cycles, which used a sample-barcoded 5' primer along with a J-beta primer mix. Each CDR3 protein gets one entry after TCRdb re-called the 5' RACE reads with MiXCR. The table lists 780,000 or so distinct CDR3 sequences, roughly 25% of them singletons. The data also belong to a second study, concerning T cells of mothers and their children.

The chain is built from TRBV7-9 and TRBJ2-5, with D perhaps TRBD2 (7 bases). The sequencing input was blood. The clonotype comes from a boy younger than 18 in good health. CDR3 DNA sequence: TGTGCCAGCGGCTTAGTCGAGGGGGAGGGGGAGACCCAGTACTTC. This sequence encodes CASGLVEGEGETQYF.